A selection of T cell receptor beta chains follows, all from one sample in a study of human T cells and chemical hapten exposure. Each CDR3 protein gets one entry after TCRdb re-called the RACE reads with MiXCR. The table lists over 60,000 distinct CDR3 sequences, around a tenth of them singletons. Sample: whole blood, taken in connection with sensitization to the hapten diphenylcyclopropenone (DPC). These receptors all stem from a woman between 45 and 65 years old with alopecia areata. Some clones in this sample may be carry-over from other donors' samples. Each CDR3 is given with its conserved first and last residue. A D gene is named only where the DNA matches it firmly. A row's size may be missing; if present it is once, few, many or a size class.

TRBV13	-	-	TRBJ2-5	TGTGCCAGCAGCTTAACTGGGGCGAGAGAGACCCAGTACTTC	CASSLTGARETQYF
TRBV10-3	TRBD1	few	TRBJ1-1	TGTGCCATCAGGCGGACAGGGAACACTGAAGCTTTCTTT	CAIRRTGNTEAFF
TRBV11-2	-	many	TRBJ1-1	TGTGCCAGCAGCTTAAGGATAGGGGAGAACACTGAAGCTTTCTTT	CASSLRIGENTEAFF
TRBV7-8	TRBD1	-	TRBJ2-1	TGTGCCAGCAGCTTAAACGACAGGGTTGGTTCTAATGAGCAGTTCTTC	CASSLNDRVGSNEQFF
TRBV10-3	TRBD2	-	TRBJ2-2	TGTGCCATCAACCCGGGACTAGCGAACACCGGGGAGCTGTTTTTT	CAINPGLANTGELFF
TRBV3-1	-	few	TRBJ2-1	TGTGCCAGCAGCCAAGATAAATTCGACTCCTACAATGAGCAGTTCTTC	CASSQDKFDSYNEQFF
TRBV7-8	-	many	TRBJ2-7	TGTGCCAGCAGCTTAGTGGCGGGGCGCGAGCAGTACTTC	CASSLVAGREQYF
TRBV6-5	TRBD2	many	TRBJ2-5	TGTGCCAGCAGTTACTCGACTAGCGGGAGAGAGACCCAGTACTTC	CASSYSTSGRETQYF
TRBV7-2	-	few	TRBJ2-5	TGTGCCAGCAAGGTAGGGGTCCTCCAGGAGACCCAGTACTTC	CASKVGVLQETQYF
TRBV20-1	-	many	TRBJ2-5	TGCAGTGCTAGAGATCTAAGCGTCCAAGAGACCCAGTACTTC	CSARDLSVQETQYF
TRBV10-3	-	many	TRBJ1-4	TGTGCCATCAGGGCACCATTAGAGGGAGCCCAACTGTTTTTT	CAIRAPLEGAQLFF
TRBV7-6	-	many	TRBJ1-2	TGTGCCAGCAGCTTCTCCGGGGGCCAATATGGCTACACCTTC	CASSFSGGQYGYTF
TRBV18	TRBD1	many	TRBJ1-1	TGTGCCAGCTCACAGGACAGGGGGAACACTGAAGCTTTCTTT	CASSQDRGNTEAFF
TRBV29-1	-	many	TRBJ1-1	TGCAGCGTTGTCCCGCCGGAGACAACACAGAACACTGAAGCTTTCTTT	CSVVPPETTQNTEAFF
TRBV21-1	-	-	TRBJ1-1	TGTGCCAGCAGCAACGTGGGTCGGAAGAACGCTGAAGCTTTCTTT	CASSNVGRKNAEAFF
TRBV7-8	-	many	TRBJ2-3	TGTGCCAGCAGGCCCGAGTTTATGTCAGATACGCAGTATTTT	CASRPEFMSDTQYF
TRBV7-9	-	many	TRBJ2-5	TGTGCCAGCAGCTTAGAGGAAGGGCTGGAGACCCAGTACTTC	CASSLEEGLETQYF
TRBV20-1	-	many	TRBJ2-7	TGCAGTGCTAGAGTACCATCGGGGACTCCCTACGAGCAGTACTTC	CSARVPSGTPYEQYF
TRBV7-2	TRBD2	-	TRBJ2-2	TGTGCCAGCAGCTTAGCTTTGGCGGGAGGGGTCTACACCGGGGAGCTGTTTTTT	CASSLALAGGVYTGELFF
TRBV7-3	-	few	TRBJ2-5	TGTGCCAGCAGCTCCTTGTCCCGCCAGGGGACCCAAGAGACCCAGTACTTC	CASSSLSRQGTQETQYF
TRBV12-3/TRBV12-4	TRBD1	few	TRBJ1-1	TGTGCCAGCAGGAATACAGGGGGCACTGAAGCTTTCTTT	CASRNTGGTEAFF
TRBV14	TRBD1	once	TRBJ1-6	TGTGCCAGCAGCCGTGGGGACAGATACTTAAATTCACCCCTCCACTTT	CASSRGDRYLNSPLHF
TRBV7-9	-	many	TRBJ2-1	TGTGCCAGCAGCTTAGCAGGGATGTACAATGAGCAGTTCTTC	CASSLAGMYNEQFF
TRBV20-1	TRBD1	many	TRBJ2-5	TGCAGTGCCCGGGGACAGCAAGAGACCCAGTACTTC	CSARGQQETQYF
TRBV7-8	-	few	TRBJ1-5	TGTGCCAGCAGCTTTTCGGGGAGCCGGCAGCCCCAGCATTTT	CASSFSGSRQPQHF
TRBV7-9	-	few	TRBJ2-2	TGTGCCAGCAGTCCCGTCGCGAACACCGGGGAGCTGTTTTTT	CASSPVANTGELFF
TRBV5-1	-	-	TRBJ1-1	TGCGCCAGCAGTCTTGAGGGGTTCCCTGAACAGGGTGAAGCTTTCTTT	CASSLEGFPEQGEAFF